The present entry profiles one T cell receptor beta chain with its context. Germline CDR1 reads SNHLY; CDR2 reads FYNNEI. The ends were cut back, 6 bases at V and 5 bases at J, with 13 bases in the middle. The length of the CDR3 is 14 residues. This specimen comes from a study of tissue T cells after allogeneic stem cell transplantation. Profiled with immunoSEQ multiplex PCR; TCRdb holds only in-frame clones, not every one. The sample has 10,000 to 15,000 clones; approximately 63% are singletons. This sample comprised tissue from the right colon, obtained at autopsy. The V and J genes are TRBV2 and TRBJ2-2; D assignment may be TRBD1 or TRBD2 (5 bases each). The clonotype was recovered from a woman between 18 and 50 years old with breast cancer. For the CDR3, the DNA is TGTGCCAGCAGCTCCGGGACGGGGACCGGGGAGCTGTTTTTT. Its protein is CASSSGTGTGELFF.